This T cell receptor beta chain was profiled in a study of CD8 T cells in ankylosing spondylitis (dated by TCRdb to the late 2010s). Describing the broader study: To find TCR variants linked to disease, the study profiled T cell receptor beta repertoires in ankylosing spondylitis patients and healthy donors. In total, the full study cohort was made up of some 110 healthy donors and about two dozen ankylosing spondylitis patients. Peripheral blood was sampled, and synovial fluid was also collected from ankylosing spondylitis patients.

Broad study findings and their caveats: A CD8+ phenotype was shown by the disease-linked clones, which were found at relatively low frequencies in peripheral blood. Blood from ankylosing spondylitis patients appeared to be characterized by a TCR beta motif made up of under 10 highly homologous amino acid variants. Some motif variants were previously reported in synovial fluid and blood of reactive arthritis patients, suggesting common disease-initiation mechanisms. Significant enrichment of the disease-linked clones was reported in matched synovial fluid samples from ankylosing spondylitis patients.

For sequencing, an Illumina HiSeq 2500 was employed. TCR beta libraries were prepared by quantitative 5'-RACE with molecular barcodes. The paper's processing steps were these. A new computational method, built on a probabilistic model of VDJ rearrangement, was used to identify disease-linked TCR variants. TCRdb reprocessed the public reads (quality trimming at Q25 with fastp, clone calling with MiXCR) and kept in-frame beta chains. Each entry merges the rows of one CDR3 protein and shows their most common DNA and genes. Clone size and V and J calls follow TCRdb, not the original study. The sample has around 770,000 distinct CDR3 sequences on record, around 20% of them singletons. Clones ranked in the top ten supply around 20% of the sample. The CDR3 runs 13 amino acids, cysteine and phenylalanine included. The sequence is cut down to CDR3 DNA, 39 bases in frame from base 1. Reading the germline V gene gives CDR1 SNHLY and CDR2 FYNNEI. A distance of 9 bases separates the germline ends of V and J, which lose 6 bases and 1 base respectively.

Details on this clonotype: The antigen it binds to is not known. No much larger clonotype is one base removed from it; base qualities were not supplied.

The sample comprised blood, either unsorted or a sorted T cell fraction (not recorded which). The source is a male donor with ankylosing spondylitis. Recombination joined TRBV2 with TRBJ1-2, with an unclear D gene assignment. Here is the DNA: TGTGCCAGCAGGGTTGGGGATAACTATGGCTACACCTTC. This is translated as CASRVGDNYGYTF.